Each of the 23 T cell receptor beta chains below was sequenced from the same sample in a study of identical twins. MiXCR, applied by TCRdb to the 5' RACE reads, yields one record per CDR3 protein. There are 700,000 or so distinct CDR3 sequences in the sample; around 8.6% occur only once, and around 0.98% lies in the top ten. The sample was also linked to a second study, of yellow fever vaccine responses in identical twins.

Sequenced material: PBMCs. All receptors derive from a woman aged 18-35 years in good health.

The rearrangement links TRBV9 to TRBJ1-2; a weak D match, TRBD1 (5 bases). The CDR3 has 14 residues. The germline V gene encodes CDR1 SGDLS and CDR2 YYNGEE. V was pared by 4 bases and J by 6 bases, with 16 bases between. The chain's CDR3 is CASSSRSGEHGYTF. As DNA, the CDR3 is TGTGCCAGCAGCTCACGCTCGGGGGAGCATGGCTACACCTTC.

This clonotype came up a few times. The CDR3 here is CASSQAASGTTYEQYF. CDR3 coding DNA: TGCGCCAGCAGCCAAGCAGCTAGCGGGACTACCTACGAGCAGTACTTC. V and J are TRBV4-1 and TRBJ2-7, with TRBD2 matching 9 bases. The V gene's germline CDR1 is MGHRA and CDR2 YSYEKL. The CDR3 has 16 amino acids. V lost 1 base to trimming and J lost 2 bases; unmatched junction nucleotides: 6.

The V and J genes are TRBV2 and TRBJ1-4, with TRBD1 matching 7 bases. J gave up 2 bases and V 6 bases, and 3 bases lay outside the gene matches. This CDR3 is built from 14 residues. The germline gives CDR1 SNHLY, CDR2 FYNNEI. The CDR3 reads CASRQQGTNEKLFF. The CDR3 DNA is TGTGCCAGCAGACAACAGGGGACTAATGAAAAACTGTTTTTT.

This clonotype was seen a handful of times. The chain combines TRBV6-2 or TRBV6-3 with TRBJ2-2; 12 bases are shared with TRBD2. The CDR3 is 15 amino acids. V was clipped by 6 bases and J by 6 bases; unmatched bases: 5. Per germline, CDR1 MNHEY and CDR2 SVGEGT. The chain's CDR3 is CASSQTSGSSGELFF. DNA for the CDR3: TGTGCCAGCAGCCAGACTAGCGGGAGTTCCGGGGAGCTGTTTTTT.

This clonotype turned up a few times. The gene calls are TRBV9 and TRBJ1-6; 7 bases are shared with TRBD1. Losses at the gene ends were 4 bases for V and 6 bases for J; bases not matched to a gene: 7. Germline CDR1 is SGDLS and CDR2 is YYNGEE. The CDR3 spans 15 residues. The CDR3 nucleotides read TGTGCCAGCAGCTTACAGGGGTCGCTTAATTCACCCCTCCACTTT. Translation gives CASSLQGSLNSPLHF.

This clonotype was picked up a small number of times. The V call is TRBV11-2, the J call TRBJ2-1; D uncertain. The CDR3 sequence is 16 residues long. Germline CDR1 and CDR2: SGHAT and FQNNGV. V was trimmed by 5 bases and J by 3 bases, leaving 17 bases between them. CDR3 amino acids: CASSRVSSAIYNEQFF. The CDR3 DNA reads TGTGCCAGCAGCCGAGTCTCAAGCGCCATCTACAATGAGCAGTTCTTC.

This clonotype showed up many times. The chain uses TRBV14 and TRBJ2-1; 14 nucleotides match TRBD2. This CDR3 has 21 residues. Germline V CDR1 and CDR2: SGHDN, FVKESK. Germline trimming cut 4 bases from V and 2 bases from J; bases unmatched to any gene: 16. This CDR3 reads CASSPNFPPTSGREAYNEQFF. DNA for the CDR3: TGTGCCAGCAGCCCAAACTTCCCCCCGACTAGCGGGAGGGAAGCCTACAATGAGCAGTTCTTC.

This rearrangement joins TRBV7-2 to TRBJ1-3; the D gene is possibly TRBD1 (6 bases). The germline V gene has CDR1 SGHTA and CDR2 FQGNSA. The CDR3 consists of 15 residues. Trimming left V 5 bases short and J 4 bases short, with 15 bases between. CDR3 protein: CASSRDRTPGNTIYF. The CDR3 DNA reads TGTGCCAGCAGCCGCGACAGGACACCAGGAAACACCATATATTTT.

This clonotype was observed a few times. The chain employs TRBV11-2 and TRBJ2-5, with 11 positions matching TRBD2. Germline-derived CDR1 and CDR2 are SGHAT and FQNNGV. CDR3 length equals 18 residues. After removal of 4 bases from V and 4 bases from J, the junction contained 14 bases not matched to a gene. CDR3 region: CASSSPFSGRGERETQYF. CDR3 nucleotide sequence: TGTGCCAGCAGCTCCCCTTTTAGCGGGAGGGGAGAGAGAGAGACCCAGTACTTC.

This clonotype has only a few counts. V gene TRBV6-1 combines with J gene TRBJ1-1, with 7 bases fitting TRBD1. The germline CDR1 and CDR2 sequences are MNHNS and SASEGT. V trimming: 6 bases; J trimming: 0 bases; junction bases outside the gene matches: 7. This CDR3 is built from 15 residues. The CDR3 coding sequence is TGTGCCAGCAGGCTTCCGGGACAGATGAACACTGAAGCTTTCTTT. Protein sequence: CASRLPGQMNTEAFF.

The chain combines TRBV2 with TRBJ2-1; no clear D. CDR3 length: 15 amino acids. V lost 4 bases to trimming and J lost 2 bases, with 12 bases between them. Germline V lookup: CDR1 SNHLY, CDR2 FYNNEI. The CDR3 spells CASSVRSDPYNEQFF. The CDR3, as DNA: TGTGCCAGCAGTGTAAGATCAGACCCCTACAATGAGCAGTTCTTC.

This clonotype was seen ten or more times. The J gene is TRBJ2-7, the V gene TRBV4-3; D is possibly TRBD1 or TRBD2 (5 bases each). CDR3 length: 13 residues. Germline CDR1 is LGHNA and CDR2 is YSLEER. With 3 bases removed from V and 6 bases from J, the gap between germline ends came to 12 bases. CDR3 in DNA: TGCGCCAGCAGCCAGGGGGACGTCGGCGAGCAGTACTTC. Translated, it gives CASSQGDVGEQYF.

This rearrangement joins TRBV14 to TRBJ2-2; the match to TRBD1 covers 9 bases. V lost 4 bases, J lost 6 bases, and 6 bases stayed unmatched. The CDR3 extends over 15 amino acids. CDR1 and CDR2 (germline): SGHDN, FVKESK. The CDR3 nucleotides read TGTGCCAGCAGCCTTTCCGGGACAGGGCCCGGGGAGCTGTTTTTT. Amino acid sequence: CASSLSGTGPGELFF.

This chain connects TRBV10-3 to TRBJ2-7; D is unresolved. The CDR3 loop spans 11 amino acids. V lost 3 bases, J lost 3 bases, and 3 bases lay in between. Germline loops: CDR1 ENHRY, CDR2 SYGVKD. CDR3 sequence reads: CAISDSYEQYF. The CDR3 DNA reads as TGTGCCATCAGTGACAGCTACGAGCAGTACTTC.

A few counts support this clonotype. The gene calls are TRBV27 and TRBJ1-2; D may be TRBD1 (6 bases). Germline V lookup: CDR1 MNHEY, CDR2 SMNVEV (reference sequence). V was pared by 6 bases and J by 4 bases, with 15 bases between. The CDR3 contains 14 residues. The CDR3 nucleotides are TGTGCCAGCAGCTATATACAGGGAGGCTATGGCTACACCTTC. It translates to CASSYIQGGYGYTF.

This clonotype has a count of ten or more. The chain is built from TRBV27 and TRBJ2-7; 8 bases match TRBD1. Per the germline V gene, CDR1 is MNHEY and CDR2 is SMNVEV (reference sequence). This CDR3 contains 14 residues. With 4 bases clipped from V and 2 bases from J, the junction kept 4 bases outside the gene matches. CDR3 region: CASSYGQGPYEQYF. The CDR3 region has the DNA TGTGCCAGCAGTTACGGACAGGGCCCCTACGAGCAGTACTTC.

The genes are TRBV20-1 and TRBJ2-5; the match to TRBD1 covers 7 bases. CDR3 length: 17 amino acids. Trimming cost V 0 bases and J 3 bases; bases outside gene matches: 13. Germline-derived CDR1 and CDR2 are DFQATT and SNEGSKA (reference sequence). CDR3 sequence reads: CSARDLGTVSLKETQYF. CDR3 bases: TGCAGTGCTAGAGATCTCGGGACAGTCTCATTAAAAGAGACCCAGTACTTC.

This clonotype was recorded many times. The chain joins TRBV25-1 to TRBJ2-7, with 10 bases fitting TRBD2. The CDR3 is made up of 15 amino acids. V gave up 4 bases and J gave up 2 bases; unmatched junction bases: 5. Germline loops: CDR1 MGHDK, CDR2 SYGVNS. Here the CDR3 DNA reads TGTGCCAGCAGTGGTTTTAGCGGGAGGACCTACGAGCAGTACTTC. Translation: CASSGFSGRTYEQYF.

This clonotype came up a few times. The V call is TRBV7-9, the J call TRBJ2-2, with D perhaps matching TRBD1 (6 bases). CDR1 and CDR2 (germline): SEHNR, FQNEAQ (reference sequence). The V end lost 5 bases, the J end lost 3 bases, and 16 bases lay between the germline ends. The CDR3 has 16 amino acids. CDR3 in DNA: TGTGCCAGCAGCGTTAACCGGGACATCTACACCGGGGAGCTGTTTTTT. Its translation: CASSVNRDIYTGELFF.

CDR3 protein: CASSQDKATGGGETQYF. CDR3 nucleotides: TGCGCCAGCAGCCAAGACAAAGCCACAGGGGGCGGTGAGACCCAGTACTTC. This chain connects TRBV4-3 to TRBJ2-5, with 9 bases that match TRBD1. V lost 0 bases and J lost 5; bases outside the gene matches: 10. Looked up from germline, CDR1 is LGHNA and CDR2 is YSLEER. This CDR3 has 17 residues.

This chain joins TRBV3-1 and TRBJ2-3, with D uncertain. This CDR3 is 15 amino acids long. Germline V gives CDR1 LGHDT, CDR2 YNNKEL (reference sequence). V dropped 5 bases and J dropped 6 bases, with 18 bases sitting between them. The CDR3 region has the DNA TGTGCCAGCAGCTCGAGGTGGTTGGCCGGGGATACGCAGTATTTT. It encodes CASSSRWLAGDTQYF.

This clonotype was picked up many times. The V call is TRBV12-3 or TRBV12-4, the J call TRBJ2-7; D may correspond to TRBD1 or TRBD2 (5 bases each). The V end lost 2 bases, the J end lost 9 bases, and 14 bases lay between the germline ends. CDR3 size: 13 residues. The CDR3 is CASSLLPGRGQYF. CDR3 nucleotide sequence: TGTGCCAGCAGTTTATTGCCGGGACGCGGGCAGTACTTC.

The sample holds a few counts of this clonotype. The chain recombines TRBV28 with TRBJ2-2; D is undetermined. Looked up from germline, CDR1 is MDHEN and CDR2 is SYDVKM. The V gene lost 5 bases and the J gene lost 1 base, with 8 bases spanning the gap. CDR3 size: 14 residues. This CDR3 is CASSPRKNTGELFF. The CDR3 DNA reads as TGTGCCAGCAGTCCGAGGAAGAACACCGGGGAGCTGTTTTTT.